The clone carrying this TCR beta chain was seen only a few times. Sequencing relied on a cDNA template that was reverse transcribed from extracted RNA. Produced via immunoSEQ multiplex PCR; TCRdb's table is partial and in-frame only. Of 65,000 to 95,000 clones in the sample, 51% were seen once. This record comes from a study of CD8+ T cells in alopecia areata. Germline CDR1 is SQVTM and CDR2 is ANQGSEA. The CDR3 length is 16 residues. The ends lost 3 bases at V and 2 bases at J; junction bases unmatched: 6. The source material was NKG2D-high CD8+ T cells sorted from blood. This TCR was recovered from a human donor with alopecia areata. The chain couples TRBV29-1 to TRBJ2-1; 11 nucleotides match TRBD2. The CDR3 DNA reads TGCAGCGTTGACGGTACTAGCGGGAGTCCCTACAATGAGCAGTTCTTC. Protein sequence: CSVDGTSGSPYNEQFF.